This TCR beta chain was recorded in a study of response to subunit inactivated influenza vaccine. General study results and limits: Authors suggested each seasonal flu vaccination may recruit only limited numbers of new T cells.

This clonotype was picked up a small number of times. Its antigen remains unidentified. The CDR3 is made up of 13 amino acids. V lost 3 bases and J 5 bases, leaving 13 bases between the germline ends. Germline CDR1 is DFQATT and CDR2 is SNEGSKA (reference sequence). Using its own MiXCR run on the RT-PCR reads, TCRdb lists one record per CDR3 protein. Of 500,000 to 600,000 distinct CDR3 sequences listed, 6% to 9% were seen once; the top ten hold roughly 13%. The source material was PBMCs from blood, sampled approximately 25 months after vaccination. This clonotype originated in a man aged 50 to 69 who received an inactivated influenza vaccine. The chain links TRBV20-1 to TRBJ2-5, with unresolved D. CDR3 coding DNA: TGCAGTGCTAGCCCCAGCCCTAAGGAGACCCAGTACTTC. Translation gives CSASPSPKETQYF.